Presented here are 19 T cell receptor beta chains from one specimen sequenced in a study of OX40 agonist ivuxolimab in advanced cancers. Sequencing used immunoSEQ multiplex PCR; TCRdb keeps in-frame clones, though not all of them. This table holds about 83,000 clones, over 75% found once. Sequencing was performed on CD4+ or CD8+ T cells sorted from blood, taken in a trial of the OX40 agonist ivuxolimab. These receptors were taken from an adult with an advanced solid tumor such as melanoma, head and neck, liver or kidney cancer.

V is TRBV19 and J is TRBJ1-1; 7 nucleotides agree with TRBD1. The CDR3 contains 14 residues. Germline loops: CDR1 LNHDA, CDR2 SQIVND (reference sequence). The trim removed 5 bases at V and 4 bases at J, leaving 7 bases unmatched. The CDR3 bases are TGTGCCAGTAGTGACAGGGCAGGAGTCACTGAAGCTTTCTTT. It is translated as CASSDRAGVTEAFF.

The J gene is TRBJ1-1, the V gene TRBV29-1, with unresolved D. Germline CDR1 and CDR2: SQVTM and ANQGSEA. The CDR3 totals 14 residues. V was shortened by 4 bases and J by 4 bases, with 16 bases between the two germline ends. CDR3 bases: TGCAGCGTTGTATCTGGGCTTTGGGGCACTGAAGCTTTCTTT. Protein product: CSVVSGLWGTEAFF.

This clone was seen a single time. CDR3 coding DNA: TGTGCCAGCAGTGGGACAGGGCGGGGTCAGCCCCAGCATTTT. Its protein is CASSGTGRGQPQHF. The rearrangement uses TRBV6-1 and TRBJ1-5, with TRBD1 matching over 8 bases. CDR1 and CDR2 from the germline V gene are MNHNS and SASEGT. This CDR3 contains 14 residues. Trimming cost V 4 bases and J 6 bases; bases outside gene matches: 5.

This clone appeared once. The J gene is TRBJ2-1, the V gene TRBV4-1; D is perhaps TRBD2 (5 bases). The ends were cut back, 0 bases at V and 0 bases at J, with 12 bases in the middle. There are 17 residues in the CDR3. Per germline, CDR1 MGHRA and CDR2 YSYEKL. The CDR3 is CASSQERAGSSYNEQFF. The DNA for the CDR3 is TGCGCCAGCAGCCAAGAGAGGGCAGGAAGCTCCTACAATGAGCAGTTCTTC.

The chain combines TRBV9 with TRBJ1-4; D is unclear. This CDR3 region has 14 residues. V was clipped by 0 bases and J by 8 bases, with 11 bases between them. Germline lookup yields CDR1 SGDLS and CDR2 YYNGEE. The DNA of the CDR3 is TGTGCCAGCAGCGTAGGAGTCCTAGGGGAAAAACTGTTTTTT. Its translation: CASSVGVLGEKLFF. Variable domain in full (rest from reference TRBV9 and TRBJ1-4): DSGVTQTPKHLITATGQRVTLRCSPRSGDLSVYWYQQSLDQGLQFLIQYYNGEERAKGNILERFSAQQFPDLHSELNLSSLELGDSALYFCASSVGVLGEKLFFGSGTQLSVL.

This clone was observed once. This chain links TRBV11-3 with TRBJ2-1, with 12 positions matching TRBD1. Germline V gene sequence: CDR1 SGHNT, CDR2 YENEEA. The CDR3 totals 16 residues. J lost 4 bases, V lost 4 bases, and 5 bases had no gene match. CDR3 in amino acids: CASSSRDRGLYNEQFF. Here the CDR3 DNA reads TGTGCCAGCAGCTCCCGGGACAGGGGGCTATACAATGAGCAGTTCTTC. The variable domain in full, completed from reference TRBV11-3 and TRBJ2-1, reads EAGVVQSPRYKIIEKKQPVAFWCNPISGHNTLYWYLQNLGQGPELLIRYENEEAVDDSQLPKDRFSAERLKGVDSTLKIQPAELGDSAVYLCASSSRDRGLYNEQFFGPGTRLTVL.

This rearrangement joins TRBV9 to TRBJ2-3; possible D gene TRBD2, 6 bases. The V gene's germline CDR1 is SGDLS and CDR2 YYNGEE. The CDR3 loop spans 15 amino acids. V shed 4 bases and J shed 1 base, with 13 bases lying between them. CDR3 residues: CASSLSGARTDTQYF. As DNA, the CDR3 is TGTGCCAGCAGCCTCTCGGGAGCCCGCACAGATACGCAGTATTTT.

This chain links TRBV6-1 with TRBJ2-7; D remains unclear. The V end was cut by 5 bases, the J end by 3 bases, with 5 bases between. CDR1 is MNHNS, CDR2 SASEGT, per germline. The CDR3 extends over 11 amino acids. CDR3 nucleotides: TGTGCCAGCAGTAAACACTACGAGCAGTACTTC. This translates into CASSKHYEQYF.

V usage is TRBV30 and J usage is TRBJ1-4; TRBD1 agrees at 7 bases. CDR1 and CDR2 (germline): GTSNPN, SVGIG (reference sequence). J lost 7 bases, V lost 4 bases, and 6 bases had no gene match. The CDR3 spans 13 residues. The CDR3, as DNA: TGTGCCTGGACTCGGGGACAGCCTGAAAAACTGTTTTTT. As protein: CAWTRGQPEKLFF.

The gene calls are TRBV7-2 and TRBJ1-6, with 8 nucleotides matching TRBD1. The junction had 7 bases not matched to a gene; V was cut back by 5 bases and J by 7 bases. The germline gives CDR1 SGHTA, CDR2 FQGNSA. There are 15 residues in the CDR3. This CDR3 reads CASSPQGAVNSPLHF. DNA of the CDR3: TGTGCCAGCAGCCCCCAGGGGGCGGTAAATTCACCCCTCCACTTT. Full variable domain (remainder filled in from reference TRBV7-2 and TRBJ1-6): GAGVSQSPSNKVTEKGKDVELRCDPISGHTALYWYRQSLGQGLEFLIYFQGNSAPDKSGLPSDRFSAERTGGSVSTLTIQRTQQEDSAVYLCASSPQGAVNSPLHFGNGTRLTVT.

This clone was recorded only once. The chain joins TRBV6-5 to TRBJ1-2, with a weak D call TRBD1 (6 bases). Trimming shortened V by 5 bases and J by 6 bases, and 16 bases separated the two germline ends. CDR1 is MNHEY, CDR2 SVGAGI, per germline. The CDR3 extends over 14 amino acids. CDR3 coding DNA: TGTGCCAGCAGTGACAGGTGGGGAAGAAATGGCTACACCTTC. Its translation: CASSDRWGRNGYTF.

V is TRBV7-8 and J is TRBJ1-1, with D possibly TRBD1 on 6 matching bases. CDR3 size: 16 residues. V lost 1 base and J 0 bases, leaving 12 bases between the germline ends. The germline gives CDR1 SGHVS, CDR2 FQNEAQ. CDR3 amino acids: CASSLEGGNMNTEAFF. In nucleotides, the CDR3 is TGTGCCAGCAGCTTAGAAGGGGGAAACATGAACACTGAAGCTTTCTTT.

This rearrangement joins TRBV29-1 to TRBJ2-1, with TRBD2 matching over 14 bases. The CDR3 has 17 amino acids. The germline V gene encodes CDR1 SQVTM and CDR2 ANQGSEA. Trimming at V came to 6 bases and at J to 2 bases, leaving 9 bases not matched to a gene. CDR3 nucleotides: TGCAGCGTCGAGGGACTAGCGGGAGAGGGGGCCTACAATGAGCAGTTCTTC. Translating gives CSVEGLAGEGAYNEQFF.

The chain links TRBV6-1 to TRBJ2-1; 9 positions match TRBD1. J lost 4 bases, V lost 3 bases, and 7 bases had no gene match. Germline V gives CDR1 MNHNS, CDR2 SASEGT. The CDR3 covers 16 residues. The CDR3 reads CASSEAGTGLYNEQFF. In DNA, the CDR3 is TGTGCCAGCAGTGAGGCCGGGACAGGGTTGTACAATGAGCAGTTCTTC.

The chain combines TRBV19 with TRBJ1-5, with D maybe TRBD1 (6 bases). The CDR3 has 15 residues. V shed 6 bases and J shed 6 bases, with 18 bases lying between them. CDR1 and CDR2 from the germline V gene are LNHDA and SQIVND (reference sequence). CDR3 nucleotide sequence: TGTGCCAGTAGCGCCGGAAAACAGGGAACTCAGCCCCAGCATTTT. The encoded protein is CASSAGKQGTQPQHF.

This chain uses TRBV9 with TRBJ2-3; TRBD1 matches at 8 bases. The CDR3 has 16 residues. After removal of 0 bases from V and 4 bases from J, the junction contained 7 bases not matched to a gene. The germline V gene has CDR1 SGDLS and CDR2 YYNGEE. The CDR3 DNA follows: TGTGCCAGCAGCGTAGTTGGGACAGGCTCCTCAGATACGCAGTATTTT. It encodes CASSVVGTGSSDTQYF.

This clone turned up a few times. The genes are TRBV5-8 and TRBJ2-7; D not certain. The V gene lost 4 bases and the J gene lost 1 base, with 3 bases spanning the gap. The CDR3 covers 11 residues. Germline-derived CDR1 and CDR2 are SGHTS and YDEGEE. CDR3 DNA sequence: TGTGCCAGCAGCAGATCCTACGAGCAGTACTTC. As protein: CASSRSYEQYF.

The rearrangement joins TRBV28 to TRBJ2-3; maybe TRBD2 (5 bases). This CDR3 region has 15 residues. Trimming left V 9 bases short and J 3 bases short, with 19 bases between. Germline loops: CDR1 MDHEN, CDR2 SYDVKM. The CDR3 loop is CASGRTRLRTDTQYF. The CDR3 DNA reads TGTGCCAGTGGTAGGACTCGCCTAAGGACAGATACGCAGTATTTT.

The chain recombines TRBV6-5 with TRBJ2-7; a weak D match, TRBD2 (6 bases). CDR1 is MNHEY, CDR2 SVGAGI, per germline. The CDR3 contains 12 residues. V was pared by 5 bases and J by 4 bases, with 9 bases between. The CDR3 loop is CASSETSYEQYF. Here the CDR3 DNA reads TGTGCCAGCAGTGAGACTAGTTACGAGCAGTACTTC.